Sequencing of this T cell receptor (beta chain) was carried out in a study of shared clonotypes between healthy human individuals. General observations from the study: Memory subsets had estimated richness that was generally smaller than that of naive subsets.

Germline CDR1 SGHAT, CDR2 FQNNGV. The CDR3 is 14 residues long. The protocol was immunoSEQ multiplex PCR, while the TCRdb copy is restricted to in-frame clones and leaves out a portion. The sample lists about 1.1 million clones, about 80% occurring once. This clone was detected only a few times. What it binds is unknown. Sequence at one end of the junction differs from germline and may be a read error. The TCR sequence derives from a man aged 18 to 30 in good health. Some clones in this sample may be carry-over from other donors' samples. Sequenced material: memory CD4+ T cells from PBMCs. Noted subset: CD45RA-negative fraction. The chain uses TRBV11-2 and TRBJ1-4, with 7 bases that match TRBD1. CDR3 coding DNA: TGTGCCAGCAGCTACACGACAGGGAATGGAAAACTGTTTTTT. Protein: CASSYTTGNGKLFF.